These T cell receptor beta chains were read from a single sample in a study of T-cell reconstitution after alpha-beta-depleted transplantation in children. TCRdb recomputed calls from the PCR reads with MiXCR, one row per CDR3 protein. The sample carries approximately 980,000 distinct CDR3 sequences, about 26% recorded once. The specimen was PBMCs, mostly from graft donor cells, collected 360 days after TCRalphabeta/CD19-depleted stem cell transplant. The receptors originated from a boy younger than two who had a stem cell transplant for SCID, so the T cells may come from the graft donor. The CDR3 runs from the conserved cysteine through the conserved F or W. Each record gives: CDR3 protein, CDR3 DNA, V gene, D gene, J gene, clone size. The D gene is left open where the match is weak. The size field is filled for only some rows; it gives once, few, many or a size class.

CASSRPGGVTYEQYF	TGCGCCAGCAGCCGTCCCGGAGGGGTAACCTACGAGCAGTACTTC	TRBV5-1	NA	TRBJ2-7	NA
CASSRTGLAGGFGDTQYF	TGTGCCAGCAGTCGAACGGGACTAGCGGGGGGTTTCGGAGATACGCAGTATTTT	TRBV2	TRBD2	TRBJ2-3	NA
CASSLRATQETQYF	TGTGCCAGCAGCTTAAGGGCGACCCAAGAGACCCAGTACTTC	TRBV5-4	NA	TRBJ2-5	many
CASSFGWDMSSYEQYF	TGTGCCAGCAGTTTCGGCTGGGACATGAGCTCCTACGAGCAGTACTTC	TRBV12-3/TRBV12-4	NA	TRBJ2-7	few
CASSPPGVIYNEQFF	TGTGCCAGCAGCCCTCCAGGGGTAATCTACAATGAGCAGTTCTTC	TRBV7-3	NA	TRBJ2-1	NA
CSLSRGLAGNTIYF	TGCAGCCTAAGTCGGGGTCTAGCTGGAAACACCATATATTTT	TRBV29-1	NA	TRBJ1-3	NA
CASSSARDIQYF	TGTGCCAGCAGTTCGGCGAGAGACATTCAGTACTTC	TRBV6-6	NA	TRBJ2-4	few
CSVGRDRVGTDTQYF	TGCAGCGTTGGAAGGGACAGGGTTGGCACAGATACGCAGTATTTT	TRBV29-1	TRBD1	TRBJ2-3	NA
CASSWERGGSYEQYF	TGTGCCAGCAGCTGGGAGCGGGGGGGCTCCTACGAGCAGTACTTC	TRBV7-2	TRBD2	TRBJ2-7	NA
CASSLTTGTGGQPQHF	TGTGCCAGCAGTTTGACTACCGGGACAGGGGGACAGCCCCAGCATTTT	TRBV7-9	TRBD1	TRBJ1-5	once
CASSIRPGQRRETQYF	TGTGCCAGCAGCATACGACCGGGACAGAGGCGAGAGACCCAGTACTTC	TRBV7-2	TRBD1	TRBJ2-5	few
CASTYQSEGMGEKLFF	TGTGCCAGCACATATCAAAGCGAAGGGATGGGTGAAAAACTGTTTTTT	TRBV11-2	NA	TRBJ1-4	NA
CSAHEGALGIEQFF	TGCAGTGCTCATGAGGGGGCGCTAGGAATTGAGCAGTTCTTC	TRBV20-1	TRBD1	TRBJ2-1	NA
CASSPRGGNTIYF	TGTGCCAGCAGCCCGAGGGGCGGAAACACCATATATTTT	TRBV5-6	NA	TRBJ1-3	NA
CSARDPSTGDADTQYF	TGCAGTGCTCGAGACCCCAGCACAGGAGACGCAGATACGCAGTATTTT	TRBV20-1	NA	TRBJ2-3	few
CASSILDRPSSYEQYF	TGCGCCAGCAGCATCCTGGACAGACCTAGCTCCTACGAGCAGTACTTC	TRBV5-1	NA	TRBJ2-7	few
CASRCWGGLDIQYF	TGCGCCAGCCGCTGTTGGGGGGGCTTGGACATTCAGTACTTC	TRBV5-1	NA	TRBJ2-4	NA
CASSPARTGPNYEQYF	TGTGCCAGCTCACCAGCCCGGACAGGGCCAAACTACGAGCAGTACTTC	TRBV18	TRBD1	TRBJ2-7	NA
CSARGAWLSGGAYNEQFF	TGCAGTGCCAGAGGGGCCTGGCTTAGCGGGGGGGCTTACAATGAGCAGTTCTTC	TRBV20-1	TRBD2	TRBJ2-1	NA
CASSPLTGGNTEAFF	TGTGCCAGCAGCCCCCTGACAGGGGGGAACACTGAAGCTTTCTTT	TRBV3-1	TRBD1	TRBJ1-1	few
CSFRPGGGETQYF	TGCAGTTTCAGGCCCGGGGGTGGAGAGACCCAGTACTTC	TRBV20-1	NA	TRBJ2-5	NA
CASSPEPRPGGYTF	TGTGCCAGCAGCCCCGAGCCTCGGCCGGGTGGCTACACCTTC	TRBV4-2	NA	TRBJ1-2	few
CASSYQTRSAYF	TGTGCCAGCAGTTACCAGACCCGCTCTGCGTATTTT	TRBV12-3/TRBV12-4	NA	TRBJ2-3	few
CSVGLGSFDEQYF	TGCAGCGTTGGGTTGGGAAGTTTTGACGAGCAGTACTTC	TRBV29-1	NA	TRBJ2-7	NA
CASRSDRGSYNEQFF	TGTGCCAGCAGATCGGACAGGGGATCCTACAATGAGCAGTTCTTC	TRBV12-3/TRBV12-4	TRBD1	TRBJ2-1	NA
CSAPRQGNQPQHF	TGCAGTGCCCCGAGACAGGGCAATCAGCCCCAGCATTTT	TRBV20-1	NA	TRBJ1-5	NA
CASSLSFGLAGNNEQFF	TGTGCCAGCAGTTTAAGCTTCGGGCTAGCGGGGAACAATGAGCAGTTCTTC	TRBV28	TRBD2	TRBJ2-1	NA
CASSRDNSYEQYF	TGTGCCAGCAGTCGGGACAACTCCTACGAGCAGTACTTC	TRBV3-1	NA	TRBJ2-7	NA
CASRTDRGTTEAFF	TGCGCCAGCAGAACTGACAGGGGAACTACTGAAGCTTTCTTT	TRBV5-1	TRBD1	TRBJ1-1	few
CASSSHRGPIDEQFF	TGCGCCAGCAGCTCACACAGGGGCCCTATCGATGAGCAGTTCTTC	TRBV5-1	TRBD1	TRBJ2-1	NA
CASSHTYPYEQYF	TGTGCCAGCAGTCACACCTATCCTTACGAGCAGTACTTC	TRBV6-2/TRBV6-3	NA	TRBJ2-7	NA
CASSFRRGAGNTEAFF	TGTGCCAGCAGCTTCCGCCGGGGCGCAGGGAACACTGAAGCTTTCTTT	TRBV5-6	NA	TRBJ1-1	NA
CASSLSPSDTQYF	TGTGCCAGCAGTCTGAGCCCGTCAGATACGCAGTATTTT	TRBV12-3/TRBV12-4	NA	TRBJ2-3	NA
CASRKGGGNEQFF	TGTGCCAGCAGAAAAGGCGGTGGGAATGAGCAGTTCTTC	TRBV28	NA	TRBJ2-1	NA
CSARDKGHNQPQHF	TGCAGTGCTAGAGATAAGGGCCACAATCAGCCCCAGCATTTT	TRBV20-1	NA	TRBJ1-5	few
CASSWGTAGETGNEQFF	TGCGCCAGCAGCTGGGGAACAGCGGGGGAAACAGGGAATGAGCAGTTCTTC	TRBV5-1	TRBD2	TRBJ2-1	NA
CASSQGAGRAGELFF	TGTGCCAGCAGCCAAGGTGCAGGGAGGGCCGGGGAGCTGTTTTTT	TRBV3-1	TRBD2	TRBJ2-2	NA